A single sample gave rise to the 28 T cell receptor beta chains below, sequenced in a study of T cells in Graves' hyperthyroidism and ophthalmopathy. Researchers amplified the TCR beta CDR3 regions from RNA transcripts. RT-PCR in the first round (using the HTBI primer set) targeted the TCR CDR3. TCRdb re-called the multiplex PCR reads with MiXCR, one entry per CDR3 protein. The sample lists over 300,000 distinct CDR3 sequences, approximately 15% occurring once. Sequencing was done on a sample of blood. The receptors were sampled from a woman aged 60-75 years with Graves' hyperthyroidism.

This clonotype was picked up many times. The gene calls are TRBV11-2 and TRBJ2-7; 9 bases map to TRBD2. The CDR3 runs 12 residues. CDR1 is SGHAT, CDR2 FQNNGV, per germline. V dropped 3 bases and J dropped 7; count of bases not matched to a gene: 1. CDR3 sequence (DNA): TGTGCCAGCAGCTTCACTAGCGGGGAGCAGTACTTC. It specifies CASSFTSGEQYF. The variable domain in full, with the rest retrieved from reference TRBV11-2 and TRBJ2-7, is EAGVAQSPRYKIIEKRQSVAFWCNPISGHATLYWYQQILGQGPKLLIQFQNNGVVDDSQLPKDRFSAERLKGVDSTLKIQPAKLEDSAVYLCASSFTSGEQYFGPGTRLTVT.

The chain joins TRBV7-9 to TRBJ2-7, with D unresolved. The CDR3 totals 12 residues. Between the trimmed V and J ends, which lost 7 bases and 3 bases, there was a span of 10 bases. From germline, CDR1 is SEHNR and CDR2 FQNEAQ (reference sequence). CDR3 in DNA: TGTGCCAGCATCCCTCGTGGCTACGAGCAGTACTTC. Translation gives CASIPRGYEQYF. Filled out from reference TRBV7-9 and TRBJ2-7, the complete variable domain reads DTGVSQNPRHKITKRGQNVTFRCDPISEHNRLYWYRQTLGQGPEFLTYFQNEAQLEKSRLLSDRFSAERPKGSFSTLEIQRTEQGDSAMYLCASIPRGYEQYFGPGTRLTVT.

This clonotype showed up just a few times. J is TRBJ1-4 and V is TRBV5-1, with TRBD1 matching 7 bases. Germline CDR1 is SGHRS and CDR2 is YFSETQ. CDR3 length equals 13 residues. Trimming at V came to 5 bases and at J to 5 bases, leaving 3 bases not matched to a gene. The CDR3 nucleotides are TGCGCCAGCAGACCGGGACAGAATGAAAAACTGTTTTTT. Protein sequence: CASRPGQNEKLFF.

This clonotype was picked up many times. The CDR3: CASSPRSFFFSGANVLTF. The DNA of the CDR3 is TGTGCCAGCAGTCCCAGGTCCTTTTTTTTCTCTGGGGCCAACGTCCTGACTTTC. The genes are TRBV28 and TRBJ2-6; D is unclear. The ends were cut back, 5 bases at V and 0 bases at J, with 17 bases in the middle. Germline V gene data show CDR1 as MDHEN and CDR2 as SYDVKM. This CDR3 comprises 18 residues.

This clonotype was seen repeatedly, ten times or more. The V and J genes are TRBV5-1 and TRBJ1-2; D remains unclear. V gave up 5 bases and J gave up 4 bases, with 12 bases separating them. Per germline, CDR1 SGHRS and CDR2 YFSETQ. This CDR3 is built from 13 residues. The CDR3 bases are TGCGCCAGCAGTTCGGGTTTCGGCTATGGCTACACCTTC. It specifies CASSSGFGYGYTF.

This clonotype has a count of ten or more. The chain has TRBV6-5 and TRBJ1-5, with TRBD1 matching 7 bases. From germline, CDR1 is MNHEY and CDR2 SVGAGI. V shed 4 bases, J shed 8 bases, and the junction held 8 bases outside the gene matches. The CDR3 length is 14 residues. CDR3 sequence: CASSSSTGREPQHF. CDR3 nucleotide sequence: TGTGCCAGCAGTTCCTCGACAGGGAGGGAGCCCCAGCATTTT.

At least ten counts were recorded for this clonotype. The chain recombines TRBV28 with TRBJ1-2; 10 bases line up with TRBD1. The CDR3 covers 15 residues. Germline V gene lookup returns CDR1 MDHEN and CDR2 SYDVKM. Trimming removed 5 bases from V and 7 bases from J; junction bases left unmatched: 10. The CDR3 loop is CASSPGTGEDPGYTF. The CDR3 nucleotides read TGTGCCAGCAGTCCGGGGACAGGGGAAGACCCTGGCTACACCTTC.

The CDR3 bases are TGTGCCAGCTCACCAGCGACAGGAGATAACTATGGCTACACCTTC. Translated, it gives CASSPATGDNYGYTF. The rearrangement uses TRBV18 and TRBJ1-2; tentative D call: TRBD1 (6 bases). The CDR3 is made up of 15 amino acids. Germline CDR1 and CDR2: KGHSH and LQKENI. V lost 2 bases, J lost 1 base, and 11 bases lay in between.

The chain links TRBV6-2 or TRBV6-3 to TRBJ2-7; 7 nucleotides match TRBD2. The CDR3 is 16 residues long. Per germline, CDR1 MNHEY and CDR2 SVGEGT. Unmatched junction bases numbered 11, after V lost 6 bases and J lost 0 bases. The CDR3 region has the DNA TGTGCCAGCAGGAACGGACTAGTGGGGAGCTCCTACGAGCAGTACTTC. As protein: CASRNGLVGSSYEQYF.

The table lists this clonotype with many counts. This CDR3 reads CASSQDPLAGAHEQFF. The CDR3, as DNA: TGTGCCAGCAGCCAAGATCCGCTAGCGGGAGCCCATGAGCAGTTCTTC. The chain is built from TRBV3-1 and TRBJ2-1; 10 bases line up with TRBD2. The CDR3 has 16 amino acids. The V segment lost 0 bases and the J segment 8 bases; nucleotides outside the gene matches: 7. Germline V CDR1 and CDR2: LGHDT, YNNKEL (reference sequence).

This clonotype was picked up many times. This rearrangement joins TRBV30 to TRBJ2-4; 9 bases line up with TRBD2. The CDR3 extends over 12 amino acids. CDR1 is GTSNPN, CDR2 SVGIG, per germline (reference sequence). V lost 1 base to trimming and J lost 12 bases; unmatched junction nucleotides: 4. CDR3 in amino acids: CAWSAGTSTQYF. CDR3 coding DNA: TGTGCCTGGAGTGCCGGGACTAGCACTCAGTACTTC.

This clonotype has a single count. The chain links TRBV11-1 to TRBJ2-1; 9 bases are a match to TRBD2. Germline V gene data show CDR1 as SGHAT and CDR2 as FQDESV (reference sequence). This CDR3 has 12 amino acids. Trimming removed 7 bases from V and 10 bases from J; junction bases left unmatched: 5. The CDR3 sequence is CASNPGTSEQFF. DNA of the CDR3: TGTGCCAGCAACCCCGGGACTAGCGAGCAGTTCTTC.

The chain carries TRBV5-6 and TRBJ2-7, with a possible D match to TRBD2 (6 bases). The CDR3 loop spans 17 amino acids. Trimming pared 1 base from V and 0 bases from J, leaving 17 bases between. CDR1 is SGHDT, CDR2 YYEEEE, per germline. The CDR3 spells CASSLLLAQGFSYEQYF. CDR3 in DNA: TGTGCCAGCAGCTTGTTACTAGCCCAGGGCTTCTCCTACGAGCAGTACTTC.

This clonotype occurred many times. CDR3 amino acids: CSAWTSRETQYF. The CDR3 region has the DNA TGCAGTGCCTGGACTAGCCGGGAGACCCAGTACTTC. The chain has TRBV20-1 and TRBJ2-5, with TRBD2 identical over 8 bases. This CDR3 has 12 amino acids. The V segment lost 6 bases and the J segment 5 bases; nucleotides outside the gene matches: 5. Germline V gene lookup returns CDR1 DFQATT and CDR2 SNEGSKA (reference sequence).

This sequence joins TRBV29-1 and TRBJ2-7; TRBD2 matches at 12 bases. CDR3 length equals 16 residues. The germline gives CDR1 SQVTM, CDR2 ANQGSEA. V lost 7 bases to trimming and J lost 4 bases; unmatched junction nucleotides: 14. CDR3 DNA: TGCAGCGCCGGGGGAAAGCTAGCGGGAGGGCTATACGAGCAGTACTTC. Its translation is CSAGGKLAGGLYEQYF.

This clonotype was observed a few times. The genes are TRBV19 and TRBJ2-5; TRBD1 matches at 7 bases. J gave up 5 bases and V 5 bases, and 14 bases lay outside the gene matches. The length of the CDR3 is 16 residues. The V gene's germline CDR1 is LNHDA and CDR2 SQIVND (reference sequence). In DNA, the CDR3 is TGTGCCAGTAGTGCGGAACCGGGACAGCGACCGGAGACCCAGTACTTC. Amino acid sequence: CASSAEPGQRPETQYF.

Many counts were recorded for this clonotype. V and J are TRBV2 and TRBJ2-1; 7 bases match TRBD2. Germline V gene lookup returns CDR1 SNHLY and CDR2 FYNNEI. This CDR3 region has 15 residues. Unmatched junction bases numbered 14, after V lost 11 bases and J lost 4 bases. In DNA form, the CDR3 reads TGTGCCGGCCTCGAGGGCGGGAGTAGGTACAATGAGCAGTTCTTC. It encodes CAGLEGGSRYNEQFF.

V and J are TRBV2 and TRBJ2-7, with TRBD2 matching over 11 bases. CDR3 length: 16 residues. Trimming removed 5 bases from V and 3 bases from J; junction bases left unmatched: 9. Looked up from germline, CDR1 is SNHLY and CDR2 is FYNNEI. The CDR3 DNA reads TGTGCCAGCAGTCCCGGGACTAGCGGTCTTGTCTACGAGCAGTACTTC. Its protein product is CASSPGTSGLVYEQYF.

This clonotype was seen many times. V is TRBV11-2 and J is TRBJ2-2, with 13 bases fitting TRBD2. CDR1 and CDR2 from the germline V gene are SGHAT and FQNNGV. The CDR3 loop spans 16 amino acids. V was clipped by 5 bases and J by 7 bases; unmatched bases: 7. CDR3 in DNA: TGTGCCAGCAGCCCAGGGACTAGCGGGACTGTCGGGGAGCTGTTTTTT. Amino acid sequence: CASSPGTSGTVGELFF.

In its sample, this clonotype was seen a few times. The chain couples TRBV5-1 to TRBJ2-5; TRBD1 agrees at 7 bases. CDR3 length equals 16 residues. Germline assignment: CDR1 SGHRS and CDR2 YFSETQ. After removal of 4 bases from V and 5 bases from J, the junction contained 14 bases not matched to a gene. This CDR3 reads CASSPSRQGAGETQYF. CDR3 sequence (DNA): TGCGCCAGCAGCCCCTCAAGACAGGGTGCAGGGGAGACCCAGTACTTC.

There are a few counts of this clonotype. The chain combines TRBV11-2 with TRBJ2-5, with D unresolved. Germline CDR1 SGHAT, CDR2 FQNNGV. V lost 0 bases to trimming and J lost 2 bases, with 7 bases between them. The CDR3 consists of 14 residues. CDR3 protein: CASSLDPYQETQYF. The CDR3 nucleotides read TGTGCCAGCAGCTTAGATCCGTATCAAGAGACCCAGTACTTC.

In this sample, this clonotype turned up a few times. This may be a read error: a much more frequent sequence differs by one nucleotide. The chain has TRBV10-3 and TRBJ2-7, with D possibly matching TRBD1 (6 bases). Looked up from germline, CDR1 is ENHRY and CDR2 is SYGVKD. The CDR3 spans 14 residues. CDR3 region: CAISERQDAYGQYF. CDR3 DNA sequence: TGTGCCATCAGTGAGAGACAGGACGCCTACGGGCAGTACTTC.

Regarding this clonotype: Because the CDR3 is missing its conserved closing phenylalanine or tryptophan, this is likely a read error. The chain joins TRBV19 to TRBJ2-7; the D gene is possibly TRBD2 (6 bases). CDR3 length: 15 residues. Germline values: CDR1 LNHDA, CDR2 SQIVND (reference sequence). The V end lost 3 bases, the J end lost 2 bases, and 14 bases lay between the germline ends. In nucleotides, the CDR3 is TGTGCCAGTAGTATGGGAGGCCGGCCTCCCTACGAGCAGTACTCC. Translation gives CASSMGGRPPYEQYS.

This clonotype appeared many times. This rearrangement joins TRBV2 to TRBJ2-2, with 9 bases fitting TRBD1. This CDR3 is 13 amino acids long. V trimming: 6 bases; J trimming: 6 bases; junction bases outside the gene matches: 2. Looked up from germline, CDR1 is SNHLY and CDR2 is FYNNEI. This CDR3 is CASRDRGSGELFF. CDR3 coding DNA: TGTGCCAGCAGGGACAGGGGATCCGGGGAGCTGTTTTTT. The full variable domain, its missing parts supplied by reference TRBV2 and TRBJ2-2, is EPEVTQTPSHQVTQMGQEVILRCVPISNHLYFYWYRQILGQKVEFLVSFYNNEISEKSEIFDDQFSVERPDGSNFTLKIRSTKLEDSAMYFCASRDRGSGELFFGEGSRLTVL.

This clonotype was counted at least ten times. DNA for the CDR3: TGTGCCAGCTCACAACTAGCATCCGAGCAGTACTTC. It specifies CASSQLASEQYF. V gene TRBV18 combines with J gene TRBJ2-7, with D maybe TRBD2 (6 bases). CDR3 length equals 12 residues. Germline assignment: CDR1 KGHSH and CDR2 LQKENI. V was clipped by 4 bases and J by 6 bases, with 10 bases between them.

This clonotype was observed a few times. The rearrangement links TRBV29-1 to TRBJ2-1; TRBD1 aligns across 9 bases. Germline CDR1 SQVTM, CDR2 ANQGSEA. With V trimmed by 3 bases and J by 3 bases, 9 bases remained unmatched. The CDR3 totals 16 residues. The CDR3 reads CSVEGTGMMFYNEQFF. CDR3 sequence (DNA): TGCAGCGTTGAGGGGACAGGGATGATGTTCTACAATGAGCAGTTCTTC.

Ten or more counts support this clonotype. The chain is built from TRBV11-2 and TRBJ1-6; D may be TRBD1 (5 bases). Per the germline V gene, CDR1 is SGHAT and CDR2 is FQNNGV. This CDR3 has 15 residues. V lost 0 bases and J 10 bases, leaving 13 bases between the germline ends. The CDR3: CASSLENGAGSPLHF. For the CDR3, the DNA is TGTGCCAGCAGCTTAGAAAACGGGGCAGGATCACCCCTCCACTTT.

This clonotype was observed at least ten times. The rearrangement joins TRBV18 to TRBJ2-2; D is uncertain. CDR1 is KGHSH, CDR2 LQKENI, per germline. This CDR3 contains 16 residues. V was pared by 6 bases and J by 0 bases, with 14 bases between. The DNA for the CDR3 is TGTGCCAGCTCCCTACATGACATACCGAACACCGGGGAGCTGTTTTTT. Protein product: CASSLHDIPNTGELFF.